This record covers a single T cell receptor beta chain. The sample is drawn from a study of cytomegalovirus exposure and HLA in healthy donors. In the PCR, 60 Vbeta and 13 Jbeta primers were used. Measured with immunoSEQ multiplex PCR; TCRdb has only the in-frame clones, and not every one. This table holds over 150,000 clones, 82% found once. The source of this sequence is a girl aged 2-10 years in good health and CMV-seropositive. The sequenced sample consisted of PBMCs.

This CDR3 reads CAWGQGASPLHF. CDR3 nucleotide sequence: TGTGCCTGGGGACAGGGGGCTTCACCCCTCCACTTT. The chain is built from TRBV30 and TRBJ1-6; the match to TRBD1 covers 11 bases. Germline V CDR1 and CDR2: GTSNPN, SVGIG (reference sequence). The ends lost 5 bases at V and 9 bases at J; junction bases unmatched: 0. CDR3 length: 12 residues.